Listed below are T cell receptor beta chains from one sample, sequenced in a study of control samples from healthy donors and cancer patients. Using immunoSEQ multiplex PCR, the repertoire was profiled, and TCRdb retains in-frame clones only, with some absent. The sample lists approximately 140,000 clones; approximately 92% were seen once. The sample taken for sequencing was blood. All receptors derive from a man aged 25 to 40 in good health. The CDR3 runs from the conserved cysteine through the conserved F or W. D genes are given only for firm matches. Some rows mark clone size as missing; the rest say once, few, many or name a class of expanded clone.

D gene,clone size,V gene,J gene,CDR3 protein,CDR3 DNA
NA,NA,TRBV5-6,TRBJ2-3,CASSGMASGSRADTQYF,TGTGCCAGCAGCGGAATGGCGTCAGGGAGTCGGGCAGATACGCAGTATTTT
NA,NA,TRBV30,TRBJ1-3,CAWSDGFPGNTIYF,TGTGCCTGGAGTGATGGGTTCCCTGGAAACACCATATATTTT
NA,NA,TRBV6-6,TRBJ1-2,CASSVGVYGYTF,TGTGCCAGCAGTGTAGGGGTCTATGGCTACACCTTC
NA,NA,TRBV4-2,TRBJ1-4,CASSQDLRVTNEKLFF,TGTGCCAGCAGCCAAGATTTAAGGGTCACTAATGAAAAACTGTTTTTT
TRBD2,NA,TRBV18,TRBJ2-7,CASSGTSGSTYEQYF,TGTGCCAGCTCGGGAACTAGCGGGAGTACCTACGAGCAGTACTTC
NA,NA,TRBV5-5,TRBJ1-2,CASSQGYSNYGYTF,TGTGCCAGCAGTCAAGGATACTCTAACTATGGCTACACCTTC
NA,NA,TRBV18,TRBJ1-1,CASSLKRGDTRVGTEAFF,TGTGCCAGCTCCCTAAAAAGGGGGGACACCCGCGTTGGCACTGAAGCTTTCTTT
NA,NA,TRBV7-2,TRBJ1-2,CASSLQGDYYGYTF,TGTGCCAGCAGCTTACAGGGTGACTACTATGGCTACACCTTC
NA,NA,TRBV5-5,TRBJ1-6,CASSLALQGGGSSYNSPLHF,TGTGCCAGCAGCTTGGCCTTACAGGGAGGGGGAAGCTCCTATAATTCACCCCTCCACTTT
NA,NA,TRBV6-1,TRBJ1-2,CASSEGEAFYGYTF,TGTGCCAGCAGTGAAGGTGAAGCCTTCTATGGCTACACCTTC
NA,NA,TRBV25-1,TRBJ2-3,CASSQIQGRNTDTQYF,TGTGCCAGCAGTCAGATACAGGGTCGGAACACAGATACGCAGTATTTT
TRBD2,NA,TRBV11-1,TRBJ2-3,CASSRTGLAPTDTQYF,TGTGCCAGCAGCCGTACGGGACTAGCGCCCACAGATACGCAGTATTTT
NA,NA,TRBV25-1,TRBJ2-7,CASRKDRREQYF,TGTGCCAGCAGAAAAGACAGGCGCGAGCAGTACTTC
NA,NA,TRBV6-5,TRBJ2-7,CASMSSPLEQYF,TGTGCCAGCATGTCATCTCCCCTCGAGCAGTACTTC
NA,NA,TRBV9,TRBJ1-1,CASSVEGRAVTEAFF,TGTGCCAGCAGCGTAGAGGGCAGGGCTGTAACTGAAGCTTTCTTT
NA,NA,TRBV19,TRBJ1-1,CASTDRPEFEAFF,TGTGCCAGTACCGACAGGCCAGAGTTTGAAGCTTTCTTT
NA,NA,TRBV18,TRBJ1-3,CASSPLGDTSGNTIYF,TGTGCCAGCTCACCATTGGGGGATACCTCTGGAAACACCATATATTTT
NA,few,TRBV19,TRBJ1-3,CASSASAISGNTIYF,TGTGCCAGTAGTGCCTCAGCAATTTCTGGAAACACCATATATTTT
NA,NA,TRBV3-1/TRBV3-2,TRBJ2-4,CASSHVRAAKNIQYF,TGTGCCAGCAGCCATGTCAGGGCGGCCAAAAACATTCAGTACTTC
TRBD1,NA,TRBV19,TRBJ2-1,CASSIGQGQQFF,TGTGCCAGTAGTATAGGACAGGGCCAGCAGTTCTTC
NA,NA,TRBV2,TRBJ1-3,CASSEVLGFGNTIYF,TGTGCCAGCAGTGAAGTGTTGGGGTTCGGGAACACCATATATTTT
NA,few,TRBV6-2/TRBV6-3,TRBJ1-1,CASSHREYTEAFF,TGTGCCAGCAGCCACAGGGAGTACACTGAAGCTTTCTTT
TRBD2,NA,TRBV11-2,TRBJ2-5,CASSLDSSGRAGETQYF,TGTGCCAGCAGCTTAGATTCTAGCGGGAGGGCCGGGGAGACCCAGTACTTC
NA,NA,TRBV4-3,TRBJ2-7,CASSQDLVYRPSYEQYF,TGCGCCAGCAGCCAAGATCTTGTCTACAGGCCATCCTACGAGCAGTACTTC
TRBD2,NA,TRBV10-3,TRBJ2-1,CAISLTSGSANEQFF,TGTGCCATCAGTCTGACTAGCGGGAGTGCCAATGAGCAGTTCTTC
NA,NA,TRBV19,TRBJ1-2,CASNPSTADRYGYTF,TGTGCCAGTAATCCCTCGACAGCCGACCGCTATGGCTACACCTTC
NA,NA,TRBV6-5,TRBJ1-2,CASSYLRVGGYTF,TGTGCCAGCAGTTACCTAAGGGTGGGAGGCTACACCTTC
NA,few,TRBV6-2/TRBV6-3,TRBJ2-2,CASTPLRLKSGTGELFF,TGTGCCAGCACCCCCCTTCGCCTTAAATCGGGCACCGGGGAGCTGTTTTTT
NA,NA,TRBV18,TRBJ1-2,CASSPQTGSSNYGYTF,TGTGCCAGCTCACCACAAACCGGGTCTTCTAACTATGGCTACACCTTC
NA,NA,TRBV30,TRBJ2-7,CAWRPDKTYEQYF,TGTGCCTGGAGACCAGACAAGACCTACGAGCAGTACTTC
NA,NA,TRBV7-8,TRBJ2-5,CASSLVSLGVWRGETQYF,TGTGCCAGCAGCTTAGTCTCCCTTGGCGTGTGGCGCGGCGAGACCCAGTACTTC
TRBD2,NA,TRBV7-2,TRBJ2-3,CASSLGLDTSGRNTQYF,TGTGCCAGCAGCTTAGGGCTGGATACTAGCGGGAGAAATACGCAGTATTTT
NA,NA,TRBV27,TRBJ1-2,CASSLQGNYGYTF,TGTGCCAGCAGTCTACAGGGAAACTATGGCTACACCTTC
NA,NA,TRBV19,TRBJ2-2,CASKGPTGELFF,TGTGCCAGTAAAGGCCCCACCGGGGAGCTGTTTTTT
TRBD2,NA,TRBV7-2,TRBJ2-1,CASSLLAGGFEQFF,TGTGCCAGCAGCTTACTAGCGGGAGGATTTGAGCAGTTCTTC
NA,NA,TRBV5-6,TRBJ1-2,CASSLEGGGYGYTF,TGTGCCAGCAGCTTGGAAGGGGGTGGCTATGGCTACACCTTC
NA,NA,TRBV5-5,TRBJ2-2,CASSAGPLQGELFF,TGTGCCAGCAGCGCGGGCCCGTTGCAGGGGGAGCTGTTTTTT